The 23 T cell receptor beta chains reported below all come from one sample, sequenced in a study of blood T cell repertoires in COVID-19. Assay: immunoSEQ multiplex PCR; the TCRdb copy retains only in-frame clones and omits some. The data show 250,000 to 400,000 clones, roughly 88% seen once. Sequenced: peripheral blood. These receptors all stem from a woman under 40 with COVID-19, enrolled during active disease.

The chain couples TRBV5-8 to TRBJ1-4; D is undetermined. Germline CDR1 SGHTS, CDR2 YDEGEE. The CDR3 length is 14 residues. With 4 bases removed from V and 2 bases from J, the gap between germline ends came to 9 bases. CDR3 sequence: CASSPDTTNEKLFF. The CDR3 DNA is TGTGCCAGCAGCCCCGACACTACTAATGAAAAACTGTTTTTT. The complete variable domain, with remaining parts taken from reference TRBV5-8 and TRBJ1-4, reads EAGVTQSPTHLIKTRGQQATLRCSPISGHTSVYWYQQALGLGLQFLLWYDEGEERNRGNFPPRFSGRQFPNYSSELNVNALELEDSALYLCASSPDTTNEKLFFGSGTQLSVL.

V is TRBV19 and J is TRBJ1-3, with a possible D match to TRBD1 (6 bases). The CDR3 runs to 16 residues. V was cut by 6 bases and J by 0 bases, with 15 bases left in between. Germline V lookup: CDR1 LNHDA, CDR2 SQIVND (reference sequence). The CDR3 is CASSEGTRGSGNTIYF. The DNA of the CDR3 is TGTGCCAGTAGCGAGGGGACCAGGGGCTCTGGAAACACCATATATTTT.

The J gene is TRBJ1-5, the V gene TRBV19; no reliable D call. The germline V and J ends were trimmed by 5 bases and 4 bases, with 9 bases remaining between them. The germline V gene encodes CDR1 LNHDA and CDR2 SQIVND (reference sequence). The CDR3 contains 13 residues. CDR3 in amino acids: CASSPSRNQPQHF. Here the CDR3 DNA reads TGTGCCAGTAGTCCCTCCCGTAATCAGCCCCAGCATTTT.

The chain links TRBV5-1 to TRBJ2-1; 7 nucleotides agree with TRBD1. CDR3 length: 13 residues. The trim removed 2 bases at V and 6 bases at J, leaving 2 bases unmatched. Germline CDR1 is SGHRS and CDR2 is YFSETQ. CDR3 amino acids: CASSLQGSNEQFF. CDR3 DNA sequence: TGCGCCAGCAGCTTACAGGGGAGCAATGAGCAGTTCTTC. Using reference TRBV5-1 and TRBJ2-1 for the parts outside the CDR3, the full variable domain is KAGVTQTPRYLIKTRGQQVTLSCSPISGHRSVSWYQQTPGQGLQFLFEYFSETQRNKGNFPGRFSGRQFSNSRSEMNVSTLELGDSALYLCASSLQGSNEQFFGPGTRLTVL.

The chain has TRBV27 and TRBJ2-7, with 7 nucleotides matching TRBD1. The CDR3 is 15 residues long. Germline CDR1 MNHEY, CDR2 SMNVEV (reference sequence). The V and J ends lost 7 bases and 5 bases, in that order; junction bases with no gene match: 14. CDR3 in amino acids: CASTRTTGTVHEQYF. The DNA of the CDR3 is TGTGCCAGCACCCGAACAACCGGGACAGTCCACGAGCAGTACTTC.

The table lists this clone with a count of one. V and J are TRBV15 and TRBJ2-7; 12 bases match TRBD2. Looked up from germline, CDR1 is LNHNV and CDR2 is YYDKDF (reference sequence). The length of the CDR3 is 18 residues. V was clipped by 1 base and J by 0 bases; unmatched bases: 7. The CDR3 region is CATSRGGLAGSSSYEQYF. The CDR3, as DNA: TGTGCCACCAGCAGAGGTGGACTAGCGGGATCAAGCTCCTACGAGCAGTACTTC. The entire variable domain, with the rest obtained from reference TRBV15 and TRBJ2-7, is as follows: DAMVIQNPRYQVTQFGKPVTLSCSQTLNHNVMYWYQQKSSQAPKLLFHYYDKDFNNEADTPDNFQSRRPNTSFCFLDIRSPGLGDTAMYLCATSRGGLAGSSSYEQYFGPGTRLTVT.

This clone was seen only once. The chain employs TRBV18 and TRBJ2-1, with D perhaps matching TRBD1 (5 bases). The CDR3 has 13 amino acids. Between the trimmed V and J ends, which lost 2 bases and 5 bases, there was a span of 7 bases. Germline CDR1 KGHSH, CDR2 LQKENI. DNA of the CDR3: TGTGCCAGCTCACCAACAGGAAACAATGAGCAGTTCTTC. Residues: CASSPTGNNEQFF.

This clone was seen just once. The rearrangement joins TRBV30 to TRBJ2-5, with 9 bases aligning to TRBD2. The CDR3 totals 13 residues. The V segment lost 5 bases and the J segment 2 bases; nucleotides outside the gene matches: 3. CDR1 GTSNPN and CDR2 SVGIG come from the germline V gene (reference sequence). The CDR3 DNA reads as TGTGCCTGGGCGGGAGGGCTACAAGAGACCCAGTACTTC. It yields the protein CAWAGGLQETQYF. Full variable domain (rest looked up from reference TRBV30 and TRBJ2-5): SQTIHQWPATLVQPVGSPLSLECTVEGTSNPNLYWYRQAAGRGLQLLFYSVGIGQISSEVPQNLSASRPQDRQFILSSKKLLLSDSGFYLCAWAGGLQETQYFGPGTRLLVL.

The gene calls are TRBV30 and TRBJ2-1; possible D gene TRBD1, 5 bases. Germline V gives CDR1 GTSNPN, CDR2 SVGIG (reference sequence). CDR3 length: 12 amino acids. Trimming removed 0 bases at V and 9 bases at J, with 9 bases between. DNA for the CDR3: TGTGCCTGGAGTGTGGCAGGGCCTGAGCAGTTCTTC. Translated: CAWSVAGPEQFF. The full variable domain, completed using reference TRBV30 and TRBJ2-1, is SQTIHQWPATLVQPVGSPLSLECTVEGTSNPNLYWYRQAAGRGLQLLFYSVGIGQISSEVPQNLSASRPQDRQFILSSKKLLLSDSGFYLCAWSVAGPEQFFGPGTRLTVL.

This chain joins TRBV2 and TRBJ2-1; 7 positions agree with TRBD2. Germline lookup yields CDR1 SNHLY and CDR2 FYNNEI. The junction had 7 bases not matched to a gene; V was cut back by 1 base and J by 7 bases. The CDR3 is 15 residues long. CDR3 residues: CASSEVAGEDNEQFF. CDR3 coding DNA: TGTGCCAGCAGTGAAGTGGCGGGAGAGGATAATGAGCAGTTCTTC. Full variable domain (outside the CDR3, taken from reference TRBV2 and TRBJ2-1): EPEVTQTPSHQVTQMGQEVILRCVPISNHLYFYWYRQILGQKVEFLVSFYNNEISEKSEIFDDQFSVERPDGSNFTLKIRSTKLEDSAMYFCASSEVAGEDNEQFFGPGTRLTVL.

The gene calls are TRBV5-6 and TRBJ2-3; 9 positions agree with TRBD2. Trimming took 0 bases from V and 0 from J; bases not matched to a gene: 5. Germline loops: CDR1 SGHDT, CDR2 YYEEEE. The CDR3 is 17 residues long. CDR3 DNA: TGTGCCAGCAGCTTGGTGACTAGCGGAACTAGCACAGATACGCAGTATTTT. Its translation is CASSLVTSGTSTDTQYF.

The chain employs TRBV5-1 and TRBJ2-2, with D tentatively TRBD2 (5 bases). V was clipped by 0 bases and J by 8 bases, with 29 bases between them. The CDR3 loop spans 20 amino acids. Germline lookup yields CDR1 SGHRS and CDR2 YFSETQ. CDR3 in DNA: TGCGCCAGCAGCTTGGTCCGTCGTAAAATCTCGAGCGGAAAGGCGGGGGAGCTGTTTTTT. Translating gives CASSLVRRKISSGKAGELFF.

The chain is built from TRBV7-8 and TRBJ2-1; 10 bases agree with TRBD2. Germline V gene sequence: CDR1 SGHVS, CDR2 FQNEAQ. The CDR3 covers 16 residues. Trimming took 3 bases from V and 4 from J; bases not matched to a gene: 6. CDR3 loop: CASSLFGTSVYNEQFF. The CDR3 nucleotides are TGTGCCAGCAGCTTGTTTGGGACTAGCGTTTACAATGAGCAGTTCTTC.

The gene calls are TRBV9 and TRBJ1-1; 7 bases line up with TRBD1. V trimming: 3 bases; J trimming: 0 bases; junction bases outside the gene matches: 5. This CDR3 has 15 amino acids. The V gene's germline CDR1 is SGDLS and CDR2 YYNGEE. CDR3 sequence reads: CASSARDRLNTEAFF. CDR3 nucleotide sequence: TGTGCCAGCAGCGCGAGGGACAGATTGAACACTGAAGCTTTCTTT.

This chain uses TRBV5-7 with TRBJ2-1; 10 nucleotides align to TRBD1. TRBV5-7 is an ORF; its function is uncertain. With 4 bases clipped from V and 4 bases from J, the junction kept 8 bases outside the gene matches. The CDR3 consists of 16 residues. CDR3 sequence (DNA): TGTGCCAGCAGCCTAGCCGACAGGGGGCTGTACAATGAGCAGTTCTTC. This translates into CASSLADRGLYNEQFF.

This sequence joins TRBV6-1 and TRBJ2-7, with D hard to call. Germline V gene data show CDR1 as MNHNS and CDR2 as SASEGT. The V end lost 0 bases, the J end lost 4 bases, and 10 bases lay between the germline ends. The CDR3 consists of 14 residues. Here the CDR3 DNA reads TGTGCCAGCAGTGAAGCCGGTAGAGTTTACGAGCAGTACTTC. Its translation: CASSEAGRVYEQYF.

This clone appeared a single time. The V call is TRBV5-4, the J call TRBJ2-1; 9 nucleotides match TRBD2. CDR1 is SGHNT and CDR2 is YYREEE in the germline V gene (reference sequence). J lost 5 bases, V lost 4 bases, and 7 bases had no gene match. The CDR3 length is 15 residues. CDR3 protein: CASSMPGTSNNEQFF. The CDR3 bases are TGTGCCAGCAGCATGCCCGGGACTAGCAACAATGAGCAGTTCTTC.

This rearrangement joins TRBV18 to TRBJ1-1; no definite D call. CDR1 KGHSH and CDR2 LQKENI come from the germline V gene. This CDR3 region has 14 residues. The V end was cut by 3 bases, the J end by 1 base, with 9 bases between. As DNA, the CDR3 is TGTGCCAGCTCACCGCTTAACAGGAACACTGAAGCTTTCTTT. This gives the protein CASSPLNRNTEAFF.

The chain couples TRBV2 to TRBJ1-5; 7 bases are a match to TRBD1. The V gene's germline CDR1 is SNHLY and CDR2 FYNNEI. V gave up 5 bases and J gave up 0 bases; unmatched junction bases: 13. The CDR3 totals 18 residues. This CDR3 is CASSTGTAFYYSNQPQHF. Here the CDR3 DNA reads TGTGCCAGCAGTACCGGGACAGCTTTTTACTATAGCAATCAGCCCCAGCATTTT.

CDR3 nucleotide sequence: TGTGCCACCAGCGGAGGGACTAGCGGATTCTCCTACGAGCAGTACTTC. Translation: CATSGGTSGFSYEQYF. The chain has TRBV15 and TRBJ2-7; 11 bases fit TRBD2. The ends lost 5 bases at V and 0 bases at J; junction bases unmatched: 6. Germline-derived CDR1 and CDR2 are LNHNV and YYDKDF (reference sequence). This CDR3 is built from 16 residues.

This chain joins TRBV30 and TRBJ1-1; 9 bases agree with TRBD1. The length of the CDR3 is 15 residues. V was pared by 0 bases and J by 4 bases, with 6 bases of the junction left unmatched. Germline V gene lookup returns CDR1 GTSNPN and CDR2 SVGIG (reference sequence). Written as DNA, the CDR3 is TGTGCCTGGAGTGTGAAGGTGACAGGGGGCACTGAAGCTTTCTTT. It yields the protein CAWSVKVTGGTEAFF.

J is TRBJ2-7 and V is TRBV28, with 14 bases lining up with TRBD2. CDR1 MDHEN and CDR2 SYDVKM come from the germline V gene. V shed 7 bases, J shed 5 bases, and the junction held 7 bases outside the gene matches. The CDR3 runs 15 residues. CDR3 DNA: TGTGCCAGCATACACCCGGGACTAGCGGGGGACGAGCAGTACTTC. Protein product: CASIHPGLAGDEQYF.

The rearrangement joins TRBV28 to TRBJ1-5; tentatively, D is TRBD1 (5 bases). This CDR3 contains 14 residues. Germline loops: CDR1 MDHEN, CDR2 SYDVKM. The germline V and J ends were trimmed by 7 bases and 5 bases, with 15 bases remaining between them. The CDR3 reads CASTPSQGDQPQHF. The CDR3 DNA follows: TGTGCCAGCACCCCTTCGCAGGGTGATCAGCCCCAGCATTTT.